Shown below are 25 T cell receptor beta chains from a single sample sequenced in a study of blood T cell repertoires in COVID-19. Sequencing was performed with immunoSEQ multiplex PCR; in TCRdb, only in-frame clones are kept and a portion is missing. Among about 310,000 clones listed, 89% were seen once. The sample consisted of PBMCs or T cells enriched from blood (not recorded which). Receptor source: a man aged 55 to 70 who had recovered from COVID-19.

The chain joins TRBV10-3 to TRBJ2-3; the match to TRBD2 covers 10 bases. J lost 4 bases, V lost 7 bases, and 8 bases had no gene match. Germline CDR1 ENHRY, CDR2 SYGVKD. CDR3 length: 15 residues. The CDR3 loop is CAIKGLAGVPDTQYF. CDR3 nucleotide sequence: TGTGCCATCAAGGGCCTAGCGGGAGTCCCAGATACGCAGTATTTT.

The rearrangement joins TRBV19 to TRBJ2-5; D might be TRBD1 (6 bases). Trimming left V 5 bases short and J 2 bases short, with 18 bases between. CDR1 LNHDA and CDR2 SQIVND come from the germline V gene (reference sequence). The CDR3 totals 16 residues. In DNA, the CDR3 is TGTGCCAGTAGTTCGACCCTACGGACAGTGCAAGAGACCCAGTACTTC. This codes for CASSSTLRTVQETQYF.

This clone was seen a single time. The V and J genes are TRBV2 and TRBJ1-2; TRBD1 aligns across 7 bases. The germline CDR1 and CDR2 sequences are SNHLY and FYNNEI. V was clipped by 6 bases and J by 5 bases; unmatched bases: 3. This CDR3 is 12 amino acids long. CDR3 sequence (DNA): TGTGCCAGCAGCACAGGGGAATATGGCTACACCTTC. Encoded protein: CASSTGEYGYTF.

The chain combines TRBV29-1 with TRBJ1-1; TRBD1 is a possible D gene (5 bases). This CDR3 is 14 amino acids long. Trimming took off 1 base at V and 3 bases at J, with 12 bases between the two ends. Germline CDR1 SQVTM, CDR2 ANQGSEA. CDR3 coding DNA: TGCAGCGTTGAAGTTACAGGAATAGACACTGAAGCTTTCTTT. Its translation is CSVEVTGIDTEAFF.

The chain links TRBV27 to TRBJ2-5, with a tentative D call TRBD2 (5 bases). This CDR3 is 13 amino acids long. Deletions cut 5 bases from V and 4 bases from J, with 11 bases between. From germline, CDR1 is MNHEY and CDR2 SMNVEV (reference sequence). The CDR3 reads CASSSGVVETQYF. The DNA of the CDR3 is TGTGCCAGCAGTAGCGGAGTAGTAGAGACCCAGTACTTC.

The chain employs TRBV5-1 and TRBJ1-4, with D hard to call. The length of the CDR3 is 14 residues. The germline V gene has CDR1 SGHRS and CDR2 YFSETQ. V gave up 4 bases and J gave up 5 bases, with 12 bases separating them. CDR3 DNA sequence: TGCGCCAGCAGCACGGGAGAAGGAAATGAAAAACTGTTTTTT. It translates to CASSTGEGNEKLFF. Complete variable domain (other parts from reference TRBV5-1 and TRBJ1-4): KAGVTQTPRYLIKTRGQQVTLSCSPISGHRSVSWYQQTPGQGLQFLFEYFSETQRNKGNFPGRFSGRQFSNSRSEMNVSTLELGDSALYLCASSTGEGNEKLFFGSGTQLSVL.

This clone was recorded only once. The V and J genes are TRBV27 and TRBJ2-7; TRBD2 matches 7 bases. Germline assignment: CDR1 MNHEY and CDR2 SMNVEV (reference sequence). There are 14 residues in the CDR3. J gave up 3 bases and V 2 bases, and 4 bases lay outside the gene matches. The CDR3 sequence is CASSLREGLYEQYF. Here the CDR3 DNA reads TGTGCCAGCAGTTTAAGGGAGGGCCTCTACGAGCAGTACTTC.

This clone has only a few counts. The genes are TRBV19 and TRBJ1-5, with 7 nucleotides matching TRBD1. CDR1 is LNHDA, CDR2 SQIVND, per germline (reference sequence). Trimming at V came to 7 bases and at J to 4 bases, leaving 10 bases not matched to a gene. The CDR3 has 15 residues. In DNA form, the CDR3 reads TGTGCCAGTACCTATACAGGGGTATCGAATCAGCCCCAGCATTTT. It encodes CASTYTGVSNQPQHF. Full variable domain (missing parts from reference TRBV19 and TRBJ1-5): DGGITQSPKYLFRKEGQNVTLSCEQNLNHDAMYWYRQDPGQGLRLIYYSQIVNDFQKGDIAEGYSVSREKKESFPLTVTSAQKNPTAFYLCASTYTGVSNQPQHFGDGTRLSIL.

The rearrangement links TRBV5-1 to TRBJ2-1; 14 bases fit TRBD2. The CDR3 covers 18 residues. V trimming: 5 bases; J trimming: 8 bases; junction bases outside the gene matches: 15. Germline V gene data show CDR1 as SGHRS and CDR2 as YFSETQ. The CDR3 DNA is TGCGCCAGCAGACTACAGGGGGGACTAGCGGGAGATACGGATGAGCAGTTCTTC. This codes for CASRLQGGLAGDTDEQFF.

This chain connects TRBV4-3 to TRBJ2-7, with TRBD1 as a possible D gene (6 bases). The CDR3 loop spans 16 amino acids. V dropped 0 bases and J dropped 0 bases, with 12 bases sitting between them. Germline-derived CDR1 and CDR2 are LGHNA and YSLEER. The CDR3 region is CASSQDNTGTSYEQYF. CDR3 sequence (DNA): TGCGCCAGCAGCCAAGACAATACAGGGACCTCCTACGAGCAGTACTTC.

This clone was counted once. The CDR3 loop reads CASSPGSVYNSPLHF. DNA for the CDR3: TGTGCCAGCAGTCCCGGGTCCGTCTATAATTCACCCCTCCACTTT. The gene calls are TRBV28 and TRBJ1-6; D is unclear. V lost 5 bases, J lost 3 bases, and 11 bases lay in between. This CDR3 contains 15 residues. From germline, CDR1 is MDHEN and CDR2 SYDVKM. Full variable domain (missing parts from reference TRBV28 and TRBJ1-6): DVKVTQSSRYLVKRTGEKVFLECVQDMDHENMFWYRQDPGLGLRLIYFSYDVKMKEKGDIPEGYSVSREKKERFSLILESASTNQTSMYLCASSPGSVYNSPLHFGNGTRLTVT.

The rearrangement uses TRBV7-2 and TRBJ1-4, with no clear D. The CDR3 has 15 amino acids. Germline V gene sequence: CDR1 SGHTA, CDR2 FQGNSA. Trimming stripped 1 base from V and 8 bases from J, with 14 bases between. CDR3 nucleotide sequence: TGTGCCAGCAGCTTAGATGGCAGGCCGGGGGAAAAACTGTTTTTT. Its protein is CASSLDGRPGEKLFF.

This clone was counted between two and nine times. The rearrangement joins TRBV7-2 to TRBJ1-5; no clear D. This CDR3 has 15 amino acids. Trimming cost V 1 base and J 5 bases, with 12 bases left between them. CDR1 is SGHTA, CDR2 FQGNSA, per germline. CDR3 DNA: TGTGCCAGCAGCTTAGTTCTGGCAGATTATCAGCCCCAGCATTTT. Amino acids: CASSLVLADYQPQHF.

In DNA form, the CDR3 reads TGCGCCAGCAGCAAAGGACAGGATTCCTACGAGCAGTACTTC. Translated, it gives CASSKGQDSYEQYF. The V call is TRBV5-1, the J call TRBJ2-7; the match to TRBD1 covers 7 bases. Per germline, CDR1 SGHRS and CDR2 YFSETQ. V shed 4 bases, J shed 1 base, and the junction held 5 bases outside the gene matches. The CDR3 totals 14 residues.

The chain employs TRBV19 and TRBJ2-7; perhaps TRBD2 as D (6 bases). The CDR3 has 15 amino acids. The germline V gene encodes CDR1 LNHDA and CDR2 SQIVND (reference sequence). V was shortened by 5 bases and J by 4 bases, with 18 bases between the two germline ends. The CDR3 here is CASSDGRGMRYEQYF. DNA for the CDR3: TGTGCCAGTAGTGACGGACGGGGGATGCGGTACGAGCAGTACTTC.

This sequence joins TRBV5-6 and TRBJ1-2; TRBD1 might be the D (5 bases). CDR1 is SGHDT and CDR2 is YYEEEE in the germline V gene. The CDR3 totals 13 residues. The V and J ends lost 0 bases and 6 bases respectively, with 9 bases between them. CDR3 loop: CASSLVAGHGYTF. Here the CDR3 DNA reads TGTGCCAGCAGCTTGGTGGCGGGGCATGGCTACACCTTC.

J is TRBJ1-4 and V is TRBV7-2, with D uncertain. The ends were cut back, 3 bases at V and 7 bases at J, with 12 bases in the middle. The CDR3 covers 14 residues. The germline gives CDR1 SGHTA, CDR2 FQGNSA. The CDR3 coding sequence is TGTGCCAGCAGCTTGGAGGGAGGTCGTGAAAAACTGTTTTTT. Protein product: CASSLEGGREKLFF.

The J gene is TRBJ2-1, the V gene TRBV21-1; TRBD2 is the table's D call and was not checked against the DNA. TRBV21-1 corresponds to a pseudogene. The CDR3 covers 13 residues. CDR3 sequence (DNA): TGTGCCAGCAGCTCAGCGGGAACTAATGAGCAGTTCTTC. This sequence encodes CASSSAGTNEQFF.

This clone showed up just a few times. The chain recombines TRBV7-2 with TRBJ1-5; D may be TRBD1 (5 bases). CDR3 length: 15 residues. Trimming shortened V by 2 bases and J by 7 bases, and 15 bases separated the two germline ends. Germline V gene sequence: CDR1 SGHTA, CDR2 FQGNSA. The CDR3 here is CASSLRGREEQPQHF. Here the CDR3 DNA reads TGTGCCAGCAGCTTACGGGGCAGGGAGGAACAGCCCCAGCATTTT. The complete variable domain, with remaining parts taken from reference TRBV7-2 and TRBJ1-5, reads GAGVSQSPSNKVTEKGKDVELRCDPISGHTALYWYRQSLGQGLEFLIYFQGNSAPDKSGLPSDRFSAERTGGSVSTLTIQRTQQEDSAVYLCASSLRGREEQPQHFGDGTRLSIL.

The chain has TRBV9 and TRBJ2-3; 13 bases align to TRBD2. Germline V gene data show CDR1 as SGDLS and CDR2 as YYNGEE. The CDR3 has 18 residues. V lost 1 base to trimming and J lost 3 bases; unmatched junction nucleotides: 8. For the CDR3, the DNA is TGTGCCAGCAGCGTACGGGGACTAGCGGGAAGGGATACAGATACGCAGTATTTT. Translation: CASSVRGLAGRDTDTQYF. The full variable domain, its missing parts supplied by reference TRBV9 and TRBJ2-3, is DSGVTQTPKHLITATGQRVTLRCSPRSGDLSVYWYQQSLDQGLQFLIQYYNGEERAKGNILERFSAQQFPDLHSELNLSSLELGDSALYFCASSVRGLAGRDTDTQYFGPGTRLTVL.

V and J are TRBV28 and TRBJ1-4; 8 bases are shared with TRBD1. The CDR3 runs 14 residues. V dropped 5 bases and J dropped 7; count of bases not matched to a gene: 6. Germline CDR1 MDHEN, CDR2 SYDVKM. The CDR3 nucleotides are TGTGCCAGCAGTCCAGGGGGCGGTGGTGAAAAACTGTTTTTT. Encoded protein: CASSPGGGGEKLFF. Drawing the rest from reference TRBV28 and TRBJ1-4, the complete variable domain is DVKVTQSSRYLVKRTGEKVFLECVQDMDHENMFWYRQDPGLGLRLIYFSYDVKMKEKGDIPEGYSVSREKKERFSLILESASTNQTSMYLCASSPGGGGEKLFFGSGTQLSVL.

The CDR3 here is CASSVGQSSYEQYF. The CDR3 nucleotides read TGTGCCAGCAGCGTCGGACAGAGCTCCTACGAGCAGTACTTC. V is TRBV5-4 and J is TRBJ2-7, with D possibly TRBD1 on 6 matching bases. Germline V gives CDR1 SGHNT, CDR2 YYREEE (reference sequence). The CDR3 spans 14 residues. Trimming removed 4 bases from V and 0 bases from J, with 11 bases in between.

This rearrangement joins TRBV7-9 to TRBJ1-2, with 9 nucleotides matching TRBD1. After removal of 5 bases from V and 3 bases from J, the junction contained 16 bases not matched to a gene. Germline CDR1 and CDR2: SEHNR and FQNEAQ (reference sequence). There are 18 residues in the CDR3. The CDR3 nucleotides are TGTGCCAGCAGCCTACCCCCTCCTTCGGACAGGGGCGACTATGGCTACACCTTC. It is translated as CASSLPPPSDRGDYGYTF.

This chain links TRBV7-9 with TRBJ1-1, with a tentative D call TRBD1 (5 bases). Germline V CDR1 and CDR2: SEHNR, FQNEAQ (reference sequence). Trimming pared 2 bases from V and 6 bases from J, leaving 13 bases between. The CDR3 has 14 residues. The CDR3 protein is CASSLWGGQAEAFF. In nucleotides, the CDR3 is TGTGCCAGCAGCTTATGGGGCGGCCAGGCTGAAGCTTTCTTT.

CDR3 nucleotides: TGCGCCAGCAGTGACGGGGGGCCAACCTATGGCTACACCTTC. The encoded protein is CASSDGGPTYGYTF. This chain connects TRBV5-1 to TRBJ1-2, with D maybe TRBD1 (6 bases). This CDR3 region has 14 residues. V was cut by 5 bases and J by 4 bases, with 15 bases left in between. Germline CDR1 SGHRS, CDR2 YFSETQ.